This T cell receptor beta chain was sequenced during a study of T cell repertoires in cytomegalovirus infection. Study at large: Both a matching HLA type and CMV infection were indicated by public TCR beta signatures. General observations from the study: In two of eight donors, the top clonotype was HLA-C-restricted CMV-specific.

Trimming removed 0 bases at V and 8 bases at J, with 13 bases between. The germline gives CDR1 SGHAT, CDR2 FQNNGV. The CDR3 sequence is 14 residues long. TCRdb used MiXCR to reprocess the reads, holding one entry per CDR3 protein. The table lists some 320,000 distinct CDR3 sequences, 9% to 9.5% of them singletons. In this sample, this clonotype turned up many times. Its antigen is not identified. The rearrangement links TRBV11-2 to TRBJ1-2; possibly TRBD1 for D (6 bases). The clonotype was recovered from a human donor in good health (CMV status not recorded). Some clones in this sample may be carry-over from other donors' samples. What was sequenced was PBMCs. CDR3 nucleotides: TGTGCCAGCAGCTTAGAAACAGGGAGGGACGGCTACACCTTC. Its protein is CASSLETGRDGYTF.